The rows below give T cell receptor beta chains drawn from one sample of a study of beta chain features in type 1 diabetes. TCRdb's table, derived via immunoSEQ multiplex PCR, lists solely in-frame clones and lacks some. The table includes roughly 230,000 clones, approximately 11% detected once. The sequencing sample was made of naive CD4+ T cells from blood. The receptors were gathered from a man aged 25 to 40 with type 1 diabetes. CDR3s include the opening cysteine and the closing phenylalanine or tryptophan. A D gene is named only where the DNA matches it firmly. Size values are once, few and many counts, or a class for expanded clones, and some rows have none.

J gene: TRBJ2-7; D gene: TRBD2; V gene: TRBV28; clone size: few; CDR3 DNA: TGTGCCAGCTCTGGGGGTGCTAGCGGGGGGGCCACCTACGAGCAGTACTTC; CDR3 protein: CASSGGASGGATYEQYF
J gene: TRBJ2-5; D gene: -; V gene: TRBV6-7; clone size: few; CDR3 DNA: TGTGCCAGCAGTTACCCGGAGCGGTATAAGAAGACCCAGTACTTC; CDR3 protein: CASSYPERYKKTQYF
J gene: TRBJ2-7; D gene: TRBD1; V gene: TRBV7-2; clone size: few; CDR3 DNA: TGTGCCAGCAGCCCCCGACAGGGCCTCTCCTACGAGCAGTACTTC; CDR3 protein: CASSPRQGLSYEQYF
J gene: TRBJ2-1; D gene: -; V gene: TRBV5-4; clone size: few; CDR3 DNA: TGTGCCAGCAGCTTGGTGGCTAGTCAGTACAATGAGCAGTTCTTC; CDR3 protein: CASSLVASQYNEQFF
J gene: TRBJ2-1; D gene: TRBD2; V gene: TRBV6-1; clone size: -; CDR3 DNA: TGTGCCAGCTCCCAAGTTCCGGGGGGGCCGTATGAGCAGTTCTTC; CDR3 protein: CASSQVPGGPYEQFF
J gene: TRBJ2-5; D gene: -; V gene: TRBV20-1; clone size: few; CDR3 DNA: TGCAGTGCGGGGGACTTTAAGACCCAGTACTTC; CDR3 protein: CSAGDFKTQYF
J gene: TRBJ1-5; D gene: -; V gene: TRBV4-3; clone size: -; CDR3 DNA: TGCGCCAGCAGCCAAGATTTGACATTGAATCAGCCCCAGCATTTT; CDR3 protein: CASSQDLTLNQPQHF
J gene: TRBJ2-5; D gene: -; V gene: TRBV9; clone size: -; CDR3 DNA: TGTGCCAGCAGCGTAGCTACGTCTGGAGAGACCCAGTACTTC; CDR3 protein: CASSVATSGETQYF
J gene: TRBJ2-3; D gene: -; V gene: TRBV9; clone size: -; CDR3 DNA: TGTGCCAGCAGCCAGAGCACAGATACGCAGTATTTT; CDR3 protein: CASSQSTDTQYF
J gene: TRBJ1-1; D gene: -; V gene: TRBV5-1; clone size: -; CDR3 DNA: TGCGCCAGCAGCCTAGAGGGTTGGAACACTGAAGCTTTCTTT; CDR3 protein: CASSLEGWNTEAFF
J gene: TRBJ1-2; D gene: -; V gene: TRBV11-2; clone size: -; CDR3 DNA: TGTGCCAGCAGCTTCGGAGGGTATGAAGGCTACACCTTC; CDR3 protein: CASSFGGYEGYTF
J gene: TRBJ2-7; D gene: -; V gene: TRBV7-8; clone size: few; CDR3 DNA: TGTGCCAGCAGCCCCGCCTACGAGCAGTACTTC; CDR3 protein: CASSPAYEQYF
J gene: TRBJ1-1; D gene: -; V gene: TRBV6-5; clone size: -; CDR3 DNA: TGTGCCAGCAGTTACTGGGGGGAGTCGAACACTGAAGCTTTCTTT; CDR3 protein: CASSYWGESNTEAFF
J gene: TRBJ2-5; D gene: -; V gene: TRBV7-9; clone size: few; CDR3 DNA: TGTGCCAGCAGCTTGCAAGGGCTAGCAAGCGAGACCCAGTACTTC; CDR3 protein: CASSLQGLASETQYF
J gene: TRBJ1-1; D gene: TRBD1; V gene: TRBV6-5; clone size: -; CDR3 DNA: TGTGCCAGCAGTTCCCCAGGGGGGTACACTGAAGCTTTCTTT; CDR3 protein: CASSSPGGYTEAFF
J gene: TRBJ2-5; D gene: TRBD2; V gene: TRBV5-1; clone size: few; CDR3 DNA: TGCGCCAGCAGCAGGCGGGGGGGAGCGGAGACCCAGTACTTC; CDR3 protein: CASSRRGGAETQYF
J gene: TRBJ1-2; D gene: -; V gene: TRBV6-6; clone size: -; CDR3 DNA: TGTGCCAGCAGTTGGGAAGGAGGCGCAATCATTGGAGGCTACACCTTC; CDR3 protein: CASSWEGGAIIGGYTF
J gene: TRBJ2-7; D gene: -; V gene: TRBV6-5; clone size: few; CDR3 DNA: TGTGCCAGCAGTTACTCTGGCCGGGGTCGCGAGCAGTACTTC; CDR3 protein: CASSYSGRGREQYF
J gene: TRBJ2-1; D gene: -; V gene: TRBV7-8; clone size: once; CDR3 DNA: TGTGCCAGCATGCGAACAGGTAGCTCCTACAATGAGCAGTTCTTC; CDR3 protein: CASMRTGSSYNEQFF
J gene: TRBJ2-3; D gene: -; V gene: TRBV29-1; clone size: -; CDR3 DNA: TGCAGCGTTGAAGATTTCAGGGCAGATACGCAGTATTTT; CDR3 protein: CSVEDFRADTQYF
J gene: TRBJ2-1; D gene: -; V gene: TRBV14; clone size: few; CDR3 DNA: TGTGCCAGCAGCCAAGGACAGTACAATGAGCAGTTCTTC; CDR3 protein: CASSQGQYNEQFF
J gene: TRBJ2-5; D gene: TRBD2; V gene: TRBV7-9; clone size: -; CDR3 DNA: TGTGCCAGCAGCTCGCTCCTAGCGGGGAAAGAGACCCAGTACTTC; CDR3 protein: CASSSLLAGKETQYF
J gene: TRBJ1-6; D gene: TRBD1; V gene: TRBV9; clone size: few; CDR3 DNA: TGTGCCAGCAGCAACGGACAGGGGGAGTATTCACCCCTCCACTTT; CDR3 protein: CASSNGQGEYSPLHF
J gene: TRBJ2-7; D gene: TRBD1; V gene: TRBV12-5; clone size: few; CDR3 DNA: TGTGCTAGTGGTTTGAGAGGACAGGGAAAGGTGCACGAGCAGTACTTC; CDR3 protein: CASGLRGQGKVHEQYF
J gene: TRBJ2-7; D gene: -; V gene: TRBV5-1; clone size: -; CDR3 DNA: TGCGCCAGCAGCAGGACAGCCACCTACGAGCAGTACTTC; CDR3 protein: CASSRTATYEQYF
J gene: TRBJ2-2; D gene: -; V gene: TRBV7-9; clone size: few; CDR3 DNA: TGTGCCAGCAGTTTCACAGGCAACGGGGAGCTGTTTTTT; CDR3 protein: CASSFTGNGELFF
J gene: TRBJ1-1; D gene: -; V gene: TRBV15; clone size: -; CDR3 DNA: TGTGCCACCAGCGTAAGCTCCGGGACACAAGAAGCTTTCTTT; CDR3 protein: CATSVSSGTQEAFF
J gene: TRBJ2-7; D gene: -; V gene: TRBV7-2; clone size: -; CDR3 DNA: TGTGCCAGCAGCTTACGGTACTACGAGCAGTACTTC; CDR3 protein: CASSLRYYEQYF
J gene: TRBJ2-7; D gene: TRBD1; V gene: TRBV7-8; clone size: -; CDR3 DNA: TGTGCCAGCAGCTCCCGCGCCGGGACAGGGCTGGGCGAGCAGTACTTC; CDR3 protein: CASSSRAGTGLGEQYF
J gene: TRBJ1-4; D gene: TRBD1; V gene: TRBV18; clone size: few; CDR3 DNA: TGTGCCAGCTCACCGGGACAGAAAAAACTGTTTTTT; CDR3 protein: CASSPGQKKLFF
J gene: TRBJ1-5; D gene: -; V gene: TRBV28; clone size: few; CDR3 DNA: TGTGCCAGTCGGGATTTGGGGAGGAGCAATCAGCCCCAGCATTTT; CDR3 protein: CASRDLGRSNQPQHF
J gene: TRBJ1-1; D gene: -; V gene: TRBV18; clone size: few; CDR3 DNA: TGTGCCAGCTCACCGCAGGACAATAAAGGTGGCACTGAAGCTTTCTTT; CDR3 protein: CASSPQDNKGGTEAFF
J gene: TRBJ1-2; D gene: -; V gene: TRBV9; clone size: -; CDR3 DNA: TGTGCCAGCAGCGTAGAACAGTCCTATGGCTACACCTTC; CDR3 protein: CASSVEQSYGYTF
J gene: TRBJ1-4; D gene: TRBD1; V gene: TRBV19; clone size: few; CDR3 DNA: TGTGCCAGTAGTCCCGGGACAGATGAAAAACTGTTTTTT; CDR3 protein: CASSPGTDEKLFF
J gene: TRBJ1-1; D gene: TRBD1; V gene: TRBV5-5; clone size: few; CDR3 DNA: TGTGCCAGCAGCATACAGGGGAGGAACACTGAAGCTTTCTTT; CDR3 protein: CASSIQGRNTEAFF
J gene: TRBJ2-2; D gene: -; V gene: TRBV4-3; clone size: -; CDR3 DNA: TGCGCCAGCAGCCAAACGTGGCCTTCCGGGGAGCTGTTTTTT; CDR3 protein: CASSQTWPSGELFF
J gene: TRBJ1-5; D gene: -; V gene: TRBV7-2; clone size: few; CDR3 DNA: TGTGCCAGCAGCTTAGGGGTAGGGAGGATTTCGCCCCAGCATTTT; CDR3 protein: CASSLGVGRISPQHF
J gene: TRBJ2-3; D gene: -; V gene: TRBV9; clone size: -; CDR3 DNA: TGTGCCAGCAGCGTAGCTAGCGGCACAGATACGCAGTATTTT; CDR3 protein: CASSVASGTDTQYF
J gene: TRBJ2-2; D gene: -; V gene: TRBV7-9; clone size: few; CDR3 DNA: TGTGCCAGCAGCTTAGCTCGCTCTACTGACACCGGGGAGCTGTTTTTT; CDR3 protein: CASSLARSTDTGELFF
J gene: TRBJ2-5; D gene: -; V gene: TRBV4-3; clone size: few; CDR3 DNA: TGCGCCAGCAGCCAAGTGGACCGGGGGGAGACCCAGTACTTC; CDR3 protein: CASSQVDRGETQYF
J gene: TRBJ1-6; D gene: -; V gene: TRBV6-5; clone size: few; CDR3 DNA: TGTGCCAGCAGTAGGACAGTGGGTTCACCCCTCCACTTT; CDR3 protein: CASSRTVGSPLHF